This T cell receptor beta chain is from a study of shared clonotypes between healthy human individuals. All donors were healthy HIV-negative adults lacking recent acute infections or vaccinations. The data were produced by immunoSEQ multiplex PCR, yet TCRdb's version contains in-frame clones alone and is incomplete. The sample consists of roughly 400,000 clones, about 96% of them appearing once. Germline-derived CDR1 and CDR2 are SGHDN and FVKESK. There are 16 residues in the CDR3. Trimming at V came to 3 bases and at J to 4 bases, leaving 11 bases not matched to a gene. The chain is built from TRBV14 and TRBJ2-7, with 8 bases identical to TRBD1. Input material: memory CD8+ T cells sorted from blood. Specified subset: CD45RO+ cells pooled with CCR7-negative TemRA cells. The receptor was derived from a man aged 30 to 39 in good health. CDR3 protein: CASSHYDRGLYYEQYF. The CDR3 DNA reads as TGTGCCAGCAGCCACTACGACAGGGGACTTTATTACGAGCAGTACTTC.